The 31 T cell receptor beta chains below were found in one sample sequenced in a study of Ad26.COV2.S vaccination and SARS-CoV-2 variants. Using immunoSEQ multiplex PCR, the repertoire was profiled, and TCRdb retains in-frame clones only, with some absent. The table has about 350,000 clones, 92% seen once; the top ten hold about 3.9%. Sequenced material: peripheral blood, taken after recovery from COVID-19. All receptors come from a human donor who had recovered from COVID-19.

The V call is TRBV2, the J call TRBJ2-7; the match to TRBD1 covers 9 bases. Trimming cost V 11 bases and J 3 bases; bases outside gene matches: 5. This CDR3 is built from 12 residues. Germline V CDR1 and CDR2: SNHLY, FYNNEI. The CDR3, as DNA: TGTGCCCGGCTGGGACAGGGCTACGAGCAGTACTTC. Translation: CARLGQGYEQYF. The full variable domain, with the rest looked up from reference TRBV2 and TRBJ2-7, is EPEVTQTPSHQVTQMGQEVILRCVPISNHLYFYWYRQILGQKVEFLVSFYNNEISEKSEIFDDQFSVERPDGSNFTLKIRSTKLEDSAMYFCARLGQGYEQYFGPGTRLTVT.

The chain is built from TRBV2 and TRBJ2-3, with 10 bases fitting TRBD2. Trimming took 3 bases from V and 4 from J; bases not matched to a gene: 4. The CDR3 sequence is 15 residues long. Germline CDR1 reads SNHLY; CDR2 reads FYNNEI. In DNA, the CDR3 is TGTGCCAGCAGTGACGGACTAGCGGAACCAGATACGCAGTATTTT. Protein: CASSDGLAEPDTQYF.

This chain connects TRBV20-1 to TRBJ1-2, with a possible D match to TRBD1 (5 bases). Per the germline V gene, CDR1 is DFQATT and CDR2 is SNEGSKA (reference sequence). The CDR3 totals 15 residues. V was cut by 3 bases and J by 8 bases, with 22 bases left in between. The CDR3, as DNA: TGCAGTGCTAGTCTTGGGACGGCGGCTTTGGGGGGCTACACCTTC. Translated: CSASLGTAALGGYTF.

This chain joins TRBV6-5 and TRBJ1-2; D is unclear. The CDR3 length is 13 residues. The V and J ends lost 6 bases and 0 bases respectively, with 8 bases between them. CDR1 and CDR2 (germline): MNHEY, SVGAGI. The CDR3 loop is CASSQSANYGYTF. CDR3 DNA sequence: TGTGCCAGCAGCCAGTCGGCTAACTATGGCTACACCTTC.

A single count supports this clone. The V and J genes are TRBV9 and TRBJ1-1, with D possibly matching TRBD1 (6 bases). The germline V gene has CDR1 SGDLS and CDR2 YYNGEE. This CDR3 is 14 amino acids long. The V and J ends lost 7 bases and 1 base respectively, with 14 bases between them. The DNA of the CDR3 is TGTGCCAGCTCCCGAGGGGGGGCGAACACTGAAGCTTTCTTT. This gives the protein CASSRGGANTEAFF.

V and J are TRBV6-5 and TRBJ2-2; possible D gene TRBD2, 5 bases. With 6 bases removed from V and 7 bases from J, the gap between germline ends came to 15 bases. The CDR3 is 14 amino acids. The germline gives CDR1 MNHEY, CDR2 SVGAGI. The CDR3 sequence is CASSPEVAGGELFF. The CDR3 DNA reads TGTGCCAGCAGCCCGGAGGTTGCGGGCGGGGAGCTGTTTTTT.

The rearrangement joins TRBV7-2 to TRBJ2-7; 8 bases match TRBD1. J was trimmed by 2 bases and V by 2 bases; bases with no gene match: 11. CDR3 length equals 17 residues. The germline V gene has CDR1 SGHTA and CDR2 FQGNSA. The DNA for the CDR3 is TGTGCCAGCAGCTTACCCCAACCAGCACAGGGGGCCTACGAGCAGTACTTC. Amino acids: CASSLPQPAQGAYEQYF.

This clone turned up a few times. The J gene is TRBJ1-2, the V gene TRBV5-4; TRBD1 matches 9 bases. Germline-derived CDR1 and CDR2 are SGHNT and YYREEE (reference sequence). This CDR3 is 15 amino acids long. After removal of 2 bases from V and 7 bases from J, the junction contained 9 bases not matched to a gene. The CDR3 DNA is TGTGCCAGCAGCTTTTCCGGGACAGGGCCGGGTGGCTACACCTTC. Its translation is CASSFSGTGPGGYTF.

This rearrangement joins TRBV10-1 to TRBJ2-2; TRBD2 matches 8 bases. J lost 2 bases, V lost 5 bases, and 1 base had no gene match. Germline values: CDR1 WNHNN, CDR2 SYGVQD (reference sequence). CDR3 length: 14 amino acids. The CDR3 DNA is TGCGCCAGCAGTACTAGCGGAAACACCGGGGAGCTGTTTTTT. The encoded protein is CASSTSGNTGELFF.

This clone turned up a few times. The J gene is TRBJ1-1, the V gene TRBV6-1; D uncertain. This CDR3 contains 15 residues. CDR1 is MNHNS, CDR2 SASEGT, per germline. Trimming removed 1 base from V and 0 bases from J, with 9 bases in between. CDR3 residues: CASSEGERVNTEAFF. DNA of the CDR3: TGTGCCAGCAGTGAAGGTGAGAGAGTGAACACTGAAGCTTTCTTT.

The chain links TRBV27 to TRBJ2-7; D perhaps matches TRBD1 (6 bases). The CDR3 runs to 13 residues. Germline V lookup: CDR1 MNHEY, CDR2 SMNVEV (reference sequence). The V end was cut by 2 bases, the J end by 5 bases, with 10 bases between. CDR3 residues: CASSLPDRHEQYF. The DNA for the CDR3 is TGTGCCAGCAGTTTACCGGACAGACACGAGCAGTACTTC.

The chain has TRBV5-4 and TRBJ2-1; D gene ambiguous. CDR3 length equals 15 residues. Germline CDR1 is SGHNT and CDR2 is YYREEE (reference sequence). V lost 5 bases to trimming and J lost 0 bases, with 12 bases between them. In DNA form, the CDR3 reads TGTGCCAGCAGTTCCGTTCTGAGCTCCTACAATGAGCAGTTCTTC. Translation gives CASSSVLSSYNEQFF.

This chain connects TRBV4-1 to TRBJ1-2; D call uncertain. The CDR3 is 14 amino acids. With 1 base removed from V and 5 bases from J, the gap between germline ends came to 11 bases. Germline assignment: CDR1 MGHRA and CDR2 YSYEKL. CDR3 nucleotide sequence: TGCGCCAGCAGCCAAGGGAACGAGCGGTATGGCTACACCTTC. It translates to CASSQGNERYGYTF.

The chain links TRBV6-2 or TRBV6-3 to TRBJ2-5, with a tentative D call TRBD2 (5 bases). Germline loops: CDR1 MNHEY, CDR2 SVGEGT. This CDR3 contains 11 residues. Trimming took off 4 bases at V and 9 bases at J, with 9 bases between the two ends. For the CDR3, the DNA is TGTGCCAGCAGTTCCGGAGCGGCCCAGTACTTC. Its protein is CASSSGAAQYF.

The rearrangement links TRBV2 to TRBJ2-3; no clear D gene. Germline CDR1 reads SNHLY; CDR2 reads FYNNEI. Trimming shortened V by 6 bases and J by 2 bases, and 18 bases separated the two germline ends. This CDR3 spans 16 amino acids. CDR3 residues: CASSRRLDPTTDTQYF. In DNA form, the CDR3 reads TGTGCCAGCAGCCGCCGGTTAGACCCCACCACAGATACGCAGTATTTT.

This rearrangement joins TRBV10-1 to TRBJ2-2, with a weak D call TRBD2 (6 bases). CDR1 and CDR2 from the germline V gene are WNHNN and SYGVQD (reference sequence). V gave up 6 bases and J gave up 3 bases, with 8 bases separating them. CDR3 length equals 13 residues. The CDR3 nucleotides read TGCGCCAGCAGGGGGACTTACACCGGGGAGCTGTTTTTT. Protein product: CASRGTYTGELFF.

The rearrangement links TRBV5-4 to TRBJ1-2; D not resolved. The CDR3 spans 15 residues. V dropped 2 bases and J dropped 1 base, with 12 bases sitting between them. Per germline, CDR1 SGHNT and CDR2 YYREEE (reference sequence). The CDR3 nucleotides are TGTGCCAGCAGCTTCGCCGTTTTGGGTAACTATGGCTACACCTTC. This gives the protein CASSFAVLGNYGYTF.

The chain couples TRBV29-1 to TRBJ1-1; weak D call: TRBD1 (6 bases). This CDR3 has 15 amino acids. V was pared by 3 bases and J by 0 bases, with 14 bases between. Germline lookup yields CDR1 SQVTM and CDR2 ANQGSEA. The CDR3 region is CSVEARGVVNTEAFF. CDR3 sequence (DNA): TGCAGCGTTGAGGCTAGGGGGGTGGTGAACACTGAAGCTTTCTTT.

The CDR3 bases are TGTGCCAGCACCTCTTCTGGAAACACCATATATTTT. Its protein is CASTSSGNTIYF. The chain has TRBV7-6 and TRBJ1-3, with D hard to call. The germline gives CDR1 SGHVS, CDR2 FNYEAQ. Between the trimmed V and J ends, which lost 7 bases and 1 base, there was a span of 5 bases. The CDR3 is 12 amino acids.

The rearrangement links TRBV6-1 to TRBJ1-5; 7 bases map to TRBD1. This CDR3 comprises 16 residues. The junction had 3 bases not matched to a gene; V was cut back by 1 base and J by 0 bases. Germline V gene data show CDR1 as MNHNS and CDR2 as SASEGT. The CDR3: CASSEEGALSNQPQHF. CDR3 sequence (DNA): TGTGCCAGCAGTGAAGAGGGGGCCCTTAGCAATCAGCCCCAGCATTTT.

This clone is a singleton in its sample. The CDR3 DNA sequence: TGTGCCAGCAGCTTAACGTCGGGGTCCAGGACTGAAGCTTTCTTT. Translated: CASSLTSGSRTEAFF. The chain uses TRBV7-3 and TRBJ1-1; D gene unclear. V was clipped by 0 bases and J by 5 bases, with 13 bases between them. The CDR3 has 15 amino acids. Germline CDR1 SGHTA, CDR2 FQGTGA.

The J gene is TRBJ1-2, the V gene TRBV7-9; D gene ambiguous. CDR3 length: 16 residues. The germline V gene encodes CDR1 SEHNR and CDR2 FQNEAQ (reference sequence). Trimming cost V 1 base and J 4 bases, with 16 bases left between them. For the CDR3, the DNA is TGTGCCAGCAGCTTAGTATCAGACAAGGATGGCTATGGCTACACCTTC. Amino acids: CASSLVSDKDGYGYTF.

This rearrangement joins TRBV20-1 to TRBJ2-3; 7 positions agree with TRBD2. Germline assignment: CDR1 DFQATT and CDR2 SNEGSKA (reference sequence). V shed 3 bases and J 3 bases; nucleotides not matched to a gene: 6. The CDR3 totals 14 residues. For the CDR3, the DNA is TGCAGTGCTAGTATGGGGAGGGGTACAGATACGCAGTATTTT. It specifies CSASMGRGTDTQYF.

The chain combines TRBV5-1 with TRBJ2-6; no reliable D call. CDR1 is SGHRS and CDR2 is YFSETQ in the germline V gene. The CDR3 spans 17 residues. V lost 1 base, J lost 0 bases, and 11 bases lay in between. Here the CDR3 DNA reads TGCGCCAGCAGCTTGTCGAGCCGAGGCTCTGGGGCCAACGTCCTGACTTTC. Amino acid sequence: CASSLSSRGSGANVLTF.

The chain couples TRBV19 to TRBJ1-5; D unclear. Trimming pared 7 bases from V and 0 bases from J, leaving 13 bases between. CDR3 length: 15 amino acids. Germline loops: CDR1 LNHDA, CDR2 SQIVND (reference sequence). The chain's CDR3 is CASTVGVISNQPQHF. CDR3 bases: TGTGCCAGTACCGTCGGGGTGATTAGCAATCAGCCCCAGCATTTT.

The V call is TRBV9, the J call TRBJ2-5; D not certain. Trimming removed 0 bases from V and 5 bases from J, with 11 bases in between. The CDR3 runs 14 residues. Germline V lookup: CDR1 SGDLS, CDR2 YYNGEE. In DNA form, the CDR3 reads TGTGCCAGCAGCGTAGCTGCGCAGCAGGAGACCCAGTACTTC. It yields the protein CASSVAAQQETQYF.

The rearrangement links TRBV9 to TRBJ2-1, with D perhaps matching TRBD1 (6 bases). This CDR3 region has 14 residues. Trimming pared 4 bases from V and 9 bases from J, leaving 17 bases between. Germline CDR1 and CDR2: SGDLS and YYNGEE. The CDR3 DNA sequence: TGTGCCAGCAGCACCGGACAGCCGATCAGTGAGCAGTTCTTC. Amino acids: CASSTGQPISEQFF.

This clone was detected only once. The chain uses TRBV2 and TRBJ1-4; 9 bases fit TRBD1. The CDR3 loop spans 16 amino acids. With 6 bases clipped from V and 5 bases from J, the junction kept 10 bases outside the gene matches. Germline V CDR1 and CDR2: SNHLY, FYNNEI. The CDR3 reads CASSARTGVGNEKLFF. Written as DNA, the CDR3 is TGTGCCAGCAGCGCGAGGACAGGGGTGGGGAATGAAAAACTGTTTTTT.

V usage is TRBV6-2 or TRBV6-3 and J usage is TRBJ1-1; 7 bases are a match to TRBD1. The V and J ends lost 2 bases and 0 bases, in that order; junction bases with no gene match: 6. This CDR3 spans 16 amino acids. Germline CDR1 reads MNHEY; CDR2 reads SVGEGT. The CDR3 bases are TGTGCCAGCAGTTACACCAGGACAGGCTTGAACACTGAAGCTTTCTTT. Protein product: CASSYTRTGLNTEAFF.

Here the CDR3 DNA reads TGTGCCAGCAGCTTGGAGGAGGGGGGGGACTACGAGCAGTACTTC. It specifies CASSLEEGGDYEQYF. The chain couples TRBV5-4 to TRBJ2-7, with D perhaps TRBD2 (7 bases). This CDR3 has 15 residues. Deletions cut 0 bases from V and 3 bases from J, with 13 bases between. CDR1 and CDR2 from the germline V gene are SGHNT and YYREEE (reference sequence).

The chain employs TRBV5-6 and TRBJ1-4, with D perhaps matching TRBD1 (5 bases). CDR3 size: 16 residues. V lost 7 bases to trimming and J lost 3 bases, with 19 bases between them. The V gene's germline CDR1 is SGHDT and CDR2 YYEEEE. CDR3: CASSGGRGRANEKLFF. The CDR3 region has the DNA TGTGCCAGCTCCGGTGGGAGGGGCCGGGCTAATGAAAAACTGTTTTTT.